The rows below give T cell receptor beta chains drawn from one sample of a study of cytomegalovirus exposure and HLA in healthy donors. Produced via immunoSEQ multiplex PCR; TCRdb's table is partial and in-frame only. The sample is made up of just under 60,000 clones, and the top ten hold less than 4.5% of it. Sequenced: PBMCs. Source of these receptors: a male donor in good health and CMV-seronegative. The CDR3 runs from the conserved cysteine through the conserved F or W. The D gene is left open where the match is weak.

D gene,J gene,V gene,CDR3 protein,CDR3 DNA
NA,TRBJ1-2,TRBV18,CASSPRQHYGYTF,TGTGCCAGCTCACCAAGACAGCACTATGGCTACACCTTC
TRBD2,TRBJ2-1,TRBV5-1,CASSVHGQRGSDNEQFF,TGCGCCAGCAGCGTACACGGTCAGCGGGGCTCCGACAATGAGCAGTTCTTC
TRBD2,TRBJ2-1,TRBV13,CASSFSGGYNEQFF,TGTGCCAGCAGCTTTAGCGGGGGCTACAATGAGCAGTTCTTC
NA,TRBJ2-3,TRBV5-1,CASSLGAGSTDKQYF,TGCGCCAGCAGCTTGGGGGCGGGTAGCACAGATAAGCAGTATTTT
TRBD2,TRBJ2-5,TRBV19,CASSSVAGGETQYF,TGTGCCAGTAGTTCTGTAGCGGGAGGGGAGACCCAGTACTTC
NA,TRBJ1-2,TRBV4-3,CASSQDLRVGRYGYTF,TGCGCCAGCAGCCAAGATCTCAGGGTAGGGAGGTATGGCTACACCTTC
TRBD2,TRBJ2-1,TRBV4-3,CASSQHRLAASSYNEQFF,TGCGCCAGCAGCCAACACCGGCTAGCGGCCTCCTCCTACAATGAGCAGTTCTTC
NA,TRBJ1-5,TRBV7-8,CASSSFQGTQGPQHF,TGTGCCAGCAGCTCGTTTCAGGGCACGCAAGGGCCCCAGCATTTT
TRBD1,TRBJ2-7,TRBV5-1,CASKPGTGSAYEQYF,TGCGCCAGCAAACCCGGGACAGGGAGCGCCTACGAGCAGTACTTC
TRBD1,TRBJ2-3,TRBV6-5,CASSGQGIFTDTQYF,TGTGCCAGCAGTGGACAGGGTATTTTCACAGATACGCAGTATTTT
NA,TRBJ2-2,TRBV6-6,CASSYSAANTGELFF,TGTGCCAGCAGTTACTCCGCAGCGAACACCGGGGAGCTGTTTTTT
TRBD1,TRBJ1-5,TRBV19,CASSMKGQTDQPQHF,TGTGCCAGTAGTATGAAGGGACAGACAGATCAGCCCCAGCATTTT
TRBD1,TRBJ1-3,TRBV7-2,CASSSRTGAYTIYF,TGTGCCAGCAGTTCTCGGACAGGGGCGTACACCATATATTTT
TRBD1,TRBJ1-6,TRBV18,CASSPRGQGDNSPLHF,TGTGCCAGCTCACCAAGGGGACAGGGGGATAATTCACCCCTCCACTTT
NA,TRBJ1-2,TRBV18,CASSPDSSYGYTF,TGTGCCAGCTCACCCGACAGCTCCTATGGCTACACCTTC
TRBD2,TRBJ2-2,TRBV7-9,CASNQGPSGSTGELFF,TGTGCCAGCAACCAGGGCCCTAGCGGGTCCACCGGGGAGCTGTTTTTT
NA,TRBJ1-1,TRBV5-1,CASSLGGTRNTEAFF,TGCGCCAGCAGCTTGGGCGGGACGAGGAACACTGAAGCTTTCTTT
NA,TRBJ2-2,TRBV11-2,CASSLLAITGELFF,TGTGCCAGCAGCTTACTAGCGATCACCGGGGAGCTGTTTTTT
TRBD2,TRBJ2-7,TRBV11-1,CASSSQRGSSYEQYF,TGTGCCAGCAGCTCCCAGCGGGGGAGCTCCTACGAGCAGTACTTC
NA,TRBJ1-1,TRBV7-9,CASSLGTASGEAFF,TGTGCCAGCAGTTTAGGTACCGCGTCAGGTGAAGCTTTCTTT
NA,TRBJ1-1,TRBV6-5,CASSYVAGTTEAFF,TGTGCCAGCAGTTACGTTGCAGGGACAACTGAAGCTTTCTTT
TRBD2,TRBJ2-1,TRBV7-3,CASSPRTSGDLYNEQFF,TGTGCCAGCAGCCCTAGGACTAGCGGGGATCTTTACAATGAGCAGTTCTTC
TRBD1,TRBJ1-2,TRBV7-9,CASSPRPDRNYGYTF,TGTGCCAGCAGCCCCCGACCGGACAGGAACTATGGCTACACCTTC
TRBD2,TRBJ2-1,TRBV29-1,CGVSRLAGYNEQFF,TGCGGCGTCTCACGACTAGCGGGCTACAATGAGCAGTTCTTC
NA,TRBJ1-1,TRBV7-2,CASSASTNTEAFF,TGTGCCAGCAGCGCGTCTACGAACACTGAAGCTTTCTTT
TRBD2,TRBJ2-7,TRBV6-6,CASSPRASGEYEQYF,TGTGCCAGCAGTCCACGGGCTAGCGGAGAGTACGAGCAGTACTTC
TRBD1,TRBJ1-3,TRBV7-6,CASSPQTGEGPGNTIYF,TGTGCCAGCAGCCCGCAGACAGGGGAAGGACCTGGAAACACCATATATTTT
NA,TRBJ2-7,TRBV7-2,CASSPPRASAYEQYF,TGTGCCAGCAGCCCGCCTAGGGCTAGCGCCTACGAGCAGTACTTC
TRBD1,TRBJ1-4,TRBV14,CASSYRTGRNEKLFF,TGTGCCAGCAGCTATCGGACAGGGAGGAATGAAAAACTGTTTTTT
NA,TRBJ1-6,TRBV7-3,CASSSIGGSPLHF,TGTGCCAGCAGCTCTATCGGGGGTTCACCCCTCCACTTT
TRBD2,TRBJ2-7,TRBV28,CASSLVSSGPPVYEQYF,TGTGCCAGCAGTTTAGTTTCTAGCGGGCCGCCCGTCTACGAGCAGTACTTC
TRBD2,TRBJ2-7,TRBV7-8,CASSLGGLAGSYEQYF,TGTGCCAGCAGCTTAGGGGGACTAGCGGGCTCCTACGAGCAGTACTTC
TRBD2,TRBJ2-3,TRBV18,CASSPRALAGALGTDTQYF,TGTGCCAGCTCCCCGAGGGCGCTAGCGGGAGCGCTAGGCACAGATACGCAGTATTTT
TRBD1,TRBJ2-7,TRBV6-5,CASRNRGHSYEQYF,TGTGCCAGCAGGAACAGGGGGCACTCCTACGAGCAGTACTTC
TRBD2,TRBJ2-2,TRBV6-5,CASSTGGGGELFF,TGTGCCAGCAGTACGGGGGGAGGCGGGGAGCTGTTTTTT
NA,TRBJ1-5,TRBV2,CASDERVLHQPQHF,TGTGCCAGCGATGAGAGGGTCCTCCATCAGCCCCAGCATTTT
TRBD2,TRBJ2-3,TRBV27,CASSHRLLAGATDTQYF,TGTGCCAGCAGTCATCGGCTACTAGCGGGCGCCACAGATACGCAGTATTTT
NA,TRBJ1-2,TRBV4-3,CASSQDLTGLYGYTF,TGCGCCAGCAGCCAAGATTTAACAGGGCTCTACGGCTACACCTTC
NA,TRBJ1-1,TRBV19,CASSISKNTEAFF,TGTGCCAGTAGTATATCAAAGAACACTGAAGCTTTCTTT
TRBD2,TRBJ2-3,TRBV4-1,CASSQALAGGWSDTQYF,TGCGCCAGCTCCCAAGCACTAGCGGGGGGTTGGTCAGATACGCAGTATTTT
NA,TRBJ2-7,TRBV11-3,CASSLWSAYEQYF,TGTGCCAGCAGCTTGTGGAGCGCCTACGAGCAGTACTTC
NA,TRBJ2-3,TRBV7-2,CASSLSTDTQYF,TGTGCCAGCAGCCTCAGCACAGATACGCAGTATTTT